Listed below are T cell receptor beta chains from one sample, sequenced in a study of Graves' ophthalmopathy and Graves' hyperthyroidism. TCRdb redid the calling of the multiplex PCR reads with MiXCR, one entry per CDR3 protein. This sample carries a few hundred thousand distinct CDR3 sequences, about a sixth of them seen once, and the ten largest clones take 9% to 15%. The sequencing input was peripheral blood. These receptors all come from an adult man with Graves' ophthalmopathy. The CDR3 runs from the conserved cysteine through the conserved F or W. D genes are given only for firm matches. The size of a clone is reported for some rows only, either as once, few or many, or as a class for expanded clones.

abundance	v_gene	j_gene	d_gene	CDR3nt	CDR3aa
NA	TRBV6-1	TRBJ1-6	TRBD1	TGTGCCAGCAGACGACAGGGGAGAAATTCACCCCTCCACTTT	CASRRQGRNSPLHF
many	TRBV28	TRBJ1-1	NA	TGTGCCAGCAGTTTTAAAGCACCGCGAATGCCTGAAGCTTTCTTT	CASSFKAPRMPEAFF
many	TRBV4-3	TRBJ2-7	TRBD2	TGCGCCAGCAGCCCCGCTAGCGGGGGGGCCTACGAGCAGTACTTC	CASSPASGGAYEQYF
many	TRBV6-1	TRBJ1-5	NA	TGTGCCAGCAGTGTTGGCAAAAATCAGCCCCAGCATTTT	CASSVGKNQPQHF
many	TRBV6-1	TRBJ1-1	TRBD1	TGTGCCAGCAGTCGACAGGGCGGCACTGAAGCTTTCTTT	CASSRQGGTEAFF
NA	TRBV6-5	TRBJ1-1	NA	TGTGCCAGCAGTTACGTTTTTGGAGGGGAAACTGAAGCTTTCTTT	CASSYVFGGETEAFF
many	TRBV20-1	TRBJ2-3	TRBD2	TGCAGTGCCAGGGTTTACGACGGGAGGATCTCAGATACGCAGTATTTT	CSARVYDGRISDTQYF
many	TRBV6-5	TRBJ1-5	NA	TGTGCCAGCAGTTCCCAGGGGAATGACAATCAGCCCCAGCATTTT	CASSSQGNDNQPQHF
NA	TRBV4-2	TRBJ2-7	NA	TGTGCCAGCAGCCAAGATGCCATGAGCAGCTACGAGCAGTACTTC	CASSQDAMSSYEQYF
many	TRBV7-2	TRBJ2-5	NA	TGTGCCAGCAGCTTACGTGGCGGGTCACTACAAGAGACCCAGTACTTC	CASSLRGGSLQETQYF
many	TRBV5-1	TRBJ1-2	NA	TGCGCCAGCAGCTTGAATCAGAGAGCTAACTATGGCTACACCTTC	CASSLNQRANYGYTF
many	TRBV6-1	TRBJ1-5	NA	TGTGCCAGCAGGCCGGCTGAATGGGGCAATCAGCCCCAGCATTTT	CASRPAEWGNQPQHF
NA	TRBV7-1	TRBJ2-5	NA	TGTGCCAGCAGCCCGACTTTGATTAGCGGACTTCTAATCCCGGTACAAGAGACCCAGTACTTC	CASSPTLISGLLIPVQETQYF
many	TRBV7-2	TRBJ2-7	TRBD2	TGTGCCAGCAGCTTCTCAGCGGGGGGGGTTTACGAGCAGTACTTC	CASSFSAGGVYEQYF
many	TRBV9	TRBJ2-7	TRBD1	TGTGCCAGCAGCGTAGGTGGGACAGGGGGTTACGAGCAGTACTTC	CASSVGGTGGYEQYF
few	TRBV18	TRBJ1-2	NA	TGTGCCAGCTCACCACATACAGACCGACGGTATGGCTACACCTTC	CASSPHTDRRYGYTF
many	TRBV19	TRBJ2-2	NA	TGTGCCAGTAGTATATCCTCTTTAAGTACCGGGGAGCTGTTTTTT	CASSISSLSTGELFF
many	TRBV7-2	TRBJ2-5	TRBD1	TGTGCCAGCCGGGACAGAATAGAGACCCAGTACTTC	CASRDRIETQYF
many	TRBV3-1	TRBJ1-1	TRBD1	TGTGCCAGCAGCCAAGGGGGGACAGTGAACACTGAAGCTTTCTTT	CASSQGGTVNTEAFF
NA	TRBV11-1	TRBJ2-5	NA	TGTGCCAGCAGCATCGGGAAAGACCTCCAAGAGACCCAGTACTTC	CASSIGKDLQETQYF
NA	TRBV28	TRBJ1-2	NA	TGTGCCATCTCGTCCCCTAACTATGGCTACACCTTC	CAISSPNYGYTF
many	TRBV7-2	TRBJ2-5	TRBD2	TGTGCCAGCAGCCAGGACCCCCGACGGCTAGCGGAAGAGACCCAGTACTTC	CASSQDPRRLAEETQYF
many	TRBV13	TRBJ2-7	NA	TGTGCCAGCAGCCCGTCCGGACAAGCCTACGAGCAGTACTTC	CASSPSGQAYEQYF
NA	TRBV4-3	TRBJ2-2	NA	TGCGCCAGCAGCCAAGAGAGGTTTGGTACCGGGGAGCTGTTTTTT	CASSQERFGTGELFF
many	TRBV19	TRBJ2-6	NA	TGTGCCAGTAGTATAGGCAGACTAAGGGACTCTGGGGCCAACGTCCTGACTTTC	CASSIGRLRDSGANVLTF
many	TRBV7-8	TRBJ2-5	TRBD2	TGTGCCAGCGGCCCTTCCCTACTAGCGGATGGGGAGACCCAGTACTTC	CASGPSLLADGETQYF
many	TRBV20-1	TRBJ1-1	NA	TGCAGTGCTAGTTCGGGCACTGAAGCTTTCTTT	CSASSGTEAFF
many	TRBV4-1	TRBJ1-2	NA	TGCGCCAGCAGCGAAGGAAGCAGGAGCAATAACTATGGCTACACCTTC	CASSEGSRSNNYGYTF
many	TRBV19	TRBJ1-2	NA	TGTGCCAGTAGTATATCGGAGGGGATGGACTATGGCTACACCTTC	CASSISEGMDYGYTF
NA	TRBV11-1	TRBJ2-7	TRBD2	TGTGCCAGCAGCCCTGCGGGGGGTAACCCTAACTCCTACGAGCAGTACTTC	CASSPAGGNPNSYEQYF
many	TRBV12-3/TRBV12-4	TRBJ1-5	NA	TGTGCCAGCAGTTGGCACGGGACTACAGCCCAGCATTTT	CASSWHGTTAQHF
many	TRBV7-6	TRBJ1-5	NA	TGTGCCAGCAGCAGGCTTGTGGGCAATCAGCCCCAGCATTTT	CASSRLVGNQPQHF
many	TRBV3-1	TRBJ1-5	TRBD1	TGTGCCAGCAGCCGGAGCTCTGGGACAGGGAATTATCAGCCCCAGCATTTT	CASSRSSGTGNYQPQHF
NA	TRBV4-2	TRBJ1-1	NA	TGTGCCAGCAGTCCAAGGAATTTGGTTGAAGTGCGGGAAGCTTTCTTT	CASSPRNLVEVREAFF
many	TRBV29-1	TRBJ1-5	NA	TGCAGCGTTGAGAGGCCTTATAGCAATCAGCCCCAGCATTTT	CSVERPYSNQPQHF
many	TRBV7-9	TRBJ1-5	TRBD1	TGTGCCAGCAGCTTAGGTTCAGGGGGCTGGGGTGGTCTGAGCAATCAGCCCCAGCATTTT	CASSLGSGGWGGLSNQPQHF
many	TRBV29-1	TRBJ2-6	TRBD1	TGCAGCGTTGAAGGGGGGACAGGTTCTGGGGCCAACGTCCTGACTTTC	CSVEGGTGSGANVLTF
many	TRBV20-1	TRBJ2-7	TRBD2	TGCAGTGCTAGAGGCGGCTATAGCGGGAGACCTTCCTACGAGCAGTACTTC	CSARGGYSGRPSYEQYF
NA	TRBV20-1	TRBJ2-5	TRBD2	TGCAGTGCTGGGGGACTAGCGGGAGGTCGGAAGACCCAGTACTTC	CSAGGLAGGRKTQYF
many	TRBV20-1	TRBJ2-5	TRBD2	TGCAGTGCCACCCGATTGGGGGGGGAAGAGACCCAGTACTTC	CSATRLGGEETQYF
many	TRBV6-5	TRBJ2-7	NA	TGTGCCAGCAGTTACGACAGCCGACACCGTCCATGGTACTTC	CASSYDSRHRPWYF